The T cell receptor (beta chain) under discussion was sequenced for a study of cytomegalovirus exposure and HLA in healthy donors. On the study more broadly: The same platform was used for the 130 or so validation repertoires as for the roughly 670 first-cohort repertoires, as reported in a later analysis.

Study-wide results and limits: Subsequent analysis of the 95 to 150 validation repertoires found a tendency for first-cohort TCR clusters to co-occur. Cytomegalovirus-associated status was assigned to more than 150 TCR beta chains.

The donors were members of the validation cohort comprising over 90 subjects, separate from the approximately 700-subject first cohort. J lost 6 bases, V lost 3 bases, and 3 bases had no gene match. The CDR3 is 14 residues long. CDR1 SEHNR and CDR2 FQNEAQ come from the germline V gene (reference sequence). Clones were sequenced by immunoSEQ multiplex PCR, and TCRdb holds only the in-frame ones, with some missing. The sample comprises fewer than 200,000 clones, 65% to 90% of which are singletons, and approximately 2% rests with the top ten. Comments on this clone: Its target is not known.

Specimen: PBMCs. The sequence derives from a woman between 18 and 29 years old in good health and CMV-seronegative. The chain links TRBV7-9 to TRBJ2-3; the match to TRBD1 covers 10 bases. CDR3 protein: CASSLGQGRDTQYF. The CDR3 DNA reads as TGTGCCAGCAGCTTGGGACAGGGGAGGGATACGCAGTATTTT.